The 25 T cell receptor beta chains presented below share a single source sample, sequenced in a study of shared clonotypes between healthy human individuals. The assay was immunoSEQ multiplex PCR, and TCRdb's table has in-frame clones only and misses some. The sample has around 500,000 clones, about 84% seen once. The sample comprised PBMCs. The receptor set was obtained from a woman aged 40 to 50 in good health. Some clones in this sample may be carry-over from other donors' samples.

V usage is TRBV27 and J usage is TRBJ2-7; D is ambiguous. CDR1 is MNHEY, CDR2 SMNVEV, per germline (reference sequence). The CDR3 has 14 amino acids. The V and J ends lost 2 bases and 4 bases respectively, with 12 bases between them. The CDR3, as DNA: TGTGCCAGCAGTTTAAGAAGGGATGGATACGAGCAGTACTTC. It is translated as CASSLRRDGYEQYF.

The V gene is TRBV10-3, the J gene TRBJ2-6; 9 positions agree with TRBD1. Germline lookup yields CDR1 ENHRY and CDR2 SYGVKD. The V and J ends lost 3 bases and 4 bases, in that order; junction bases with no gene match: 1. The CDR3 length is 15 residues. CDR3 amino acids: CAISDGQGGANVLTF. The CDR3, as DNA: TGTGCCATCAGTGACGGACAGGGGGGGGCCAACGTCCTGACTTTC.

Note on this clone: This may stem from a read error, because a much larger clone lies one nucleotide away. The chain carries TRBV6-1 and TRBJ2-7; 8 bases are a match to TRBD1. Germline V gene sequence: CDR1 MNHNS, CDR2 SASEGT. With 6 bases clipped from V and 2 bases from J, the junction kept 9 bases outside the gene matches. This CDR3 is 15 amino acids long. The CDR3 sequence is CASRTDRGVTYEQYF. The CDR3 region has the DNA TGTGCCAGCAGAACCGACAGGGGAGTGACCTACGAGCAGTACTTC.

The chain links TRBV14 to TRBJ1-4; D ambiguous. The CDR3 is 12 amino acids. V was clipped by 1 base and J by 8 bases, with 5 bases between them. Germline V lookup: CDR1 SGHDN, CDR2 FVKESK. The CDR3, as DNA: TGTGCCAGCAGCCAAGTGCGCGAAAAACTGTTTTTT. This gives the protein CASSQVREKLFF.

This chain links TRBV19 with TRBJ2-2; TRBD1 matches 8 bases. After removal of 3 bases from V and 5 bases from J, the junction contained 2 bases not matched to a gene. The CDR3 consists of 14 residues. Germline lookup yields CDR1 LNHDA and CDR2 SQIVND (reference sequence). CDR3 nucleotides: TGTGCCAGTAGTATTACAGGGGGAACCGGGGAGCTGTTTTTT. Protein: CASSITGGTGELFF.

This chain links TRBV28 with TRBJ2-7, with a possible D match to TRBD2 (7 bases). Germline V gives CDR1 MDHEN, CDR2 SYDVKM. The CDR3 runs to 14 residues. The V gene lost 7 bases and the J gene lost 4 bases, with 17 bases spanning the gap. CDR3 coding DNA: TGTGCCAGCACCCCGGGGGGCGAAAGTTACGAGCAGTACTTC. It translates to CASTPGGESYEQYF.

V is TRBV19 and J is TRBJ1-5; D may be TRBD1 (5 bases). In germline, CDR1 is LNHDA, CDR2 SQIVND (reference sequence). V lost 5 bases and J 3 bases, leaving 11 bases between the germline ends. The CDR3 runs to 14 residues. Here the CDR3 DNA reads TGTGCCAGTAGTGCAGGGTTTTCCAATCAGCCCCAGCATTTT. Protein product: CASSAGFSNQPQHF.

The chain recombines TRBV7-2 with TRBJ1-1; possible D gene TRBD1, 5 bases. The germline V gene encodes CDR1 SGHTA and CDR2 FQGNSA. The CDR3 length is 14 residues. Trimming removed 5 bases at V and 4 bases at J, with 14 bases between. The CDR3, as DNA: TGTGCCAGCAGCCCGAGCAGTGGGGGCACTGAAGCTTTCTTT. It specifies CASSPSSGGTEAFF.

Concerning this clone itself: Given a far larger clone just one base away, this is likely a sequencing read error. The same CDR3 can be traced to other DNA sequences in this sample. In nucleotides, the CDR3 is TGCAGCGCCGGGACAGATTTTAACTATGGCTACACATTC. It translates to CSAGTDFNYGYTF. This sequence joins TRBV29-1 and TRBJ1-2; 7 positions agree with TRBD1. This CDR3 has 13 amino acids. Germline V gene data show CDR1 as SQVTM and CDR2 as ANQGSEA.

The V call is TRBV6-4, the J call TRBJ2-1, with TRBD2 matching 9 bases. V lost 4 bases to trimming and J lost 5 bases; unmatched junction nucleotides: 6. The CDR3 loop spans 15 amino acids. Looked up from germline, CDR1 is MRHNA and CDR2 is SNTAGT. CDR3 nucleotides: TGTGCCAGCAGTGTAGCTAGCGGGACCCACAATGAGCAGTTCTTC. Translating it yields CASSVASGTHNEQFF.

The chain combines TRBV20-1 with TRBJ1-1; D uncertain. Trimming removed 4 bases from V and 4 bases from J, with 7 bases in between. Per the germline V gene, CDR1 is DFQATT and CDR2 is SNEGSKA (reference sequence). The CDR3 consists of 11 residues. The CDR3 coding sequence is TGCAGTGCTAATAGGTTCACTGAAGCTTTCTTT. Its translation: CSANRFTEAFF.

A remark on this clone: This is likely an artifact of a read error, given a far larger clone one base away. V usage is TRBV6-5 and J usage is TRBJ1-2, with D perhaps matching TRBD1 (5 bases). CDR3 size: 13 residues. V lost 8 bases, J lost 8 bases, and 18 bases lay in between. The V gene's germline CDR1 is MNHEY and CDR2 SVGAGI. The DNA of the CDR3 is TGTGCCAGCCAAAGGGGTTCTACGTACGGCTACACCTTC. Translation gives CASQRGSTYGYTF.

This rearrangement joins TRBV7-2 to TRBJ1-2, with D perhaps matching TRBD1 (5 bases). The V end lost 1 base, the J end lost 8 bases, and 14 bases lay between the germline ends. The V gene's germline CDR1 is SGHTA and CDR2 FQGNSA. There are 14 residues in the CDR3. CDR3 in DNA: TGTGCCAGCAGCTTAGACCCCGGGGCAGGGGGCTACACCTTC. It encodes CASSLDPGAGGYTF.

There are a few counts of this clone. In nucleotides, the CDR3 is TGTGCCAGCAGCTTGGACAGGGGGTGGACCGGGGAGCTGTTTTTT. Its protein product is CASSLDRGWTGELFF. The chain carries TRBV5-6 and TRBJ2-2; 8 bases align to TRBD1. V lost 0 bases to trimming and J lost 5 bases; unmatched junction nucleotides: 3. CDR3 length: 15 amino acids. The V gene's germline CDR1 is SGHDT and CDR2 YYEEEE.

The chain carries TRBV27 and TRBJ2-1, with 10 bases identical to TRBD1. From germline, CDR1 is MNHEY and CDR2 SMNVEV (reference sequence). The V and J ends lost 4 bases and 8 bases, in that order; junction bases with no gene match: 11. The length of the CDR3 is 16 residues. The CDR3 loop is CASSSRGDRGSDEQFF. CDR3 bases: TGTGCCAGCAGTTCCCGAGGGGACAGGGGTTCAGATGAGCAGTTCTTC.

The count of this clone is one. This rearrangement joins TRBV4-1 to TRBJ2-1; 8 bases map to TRBD1. Germline trimming cut 4 bases from V and 0 bases from J; bases unmatched to any gene: 20. This CDR3 region has 21 residues. Germline assignment: CDR1 MGHRA and CDR2 YSYEKL. The CDR3 DNA follows: TGCGCCAGCAGCCCACACGAGACAGGGGCTAAAAAACATCGCTCCTACAATGAGCAGTTCTTC. It encodes CASSPHETGAKKHRSYNEQFF.

The rearrangement joins TRBV19 to TRBJ1-4; the D gene is possibly TRBD1 (5 bases). CDR1 and CDR2 from the germline V gene are LNHDA and SQIVND (reference sequence). CDR3 length: 12 residues. The V end was cut by 4 bases, the J end by 7 bases, with 7 bases between. This CDR3 reads CASSTGGEKLFF. The CDR3 region has the DNA TGTGCCAGTAGTACCGGGGGTGAAAAACTGTTTTTT.

The chain couples TRBV18 to TRBJ1-2; TRBD1 is a possible D gene (6 bases). This CDR3 spans 14 amino acids. The V gene lost 3 bases and the J gene lost 6 bases, with 14 bases spanning the gap. Germline V CDR1 and CDR2: KGHSH, LQKENI. The CDR3 loop is CASSPSQGGDGYTF. The CDR3 DNA reads TGTGCCAGCTCACCTTCACAGGGAGGAGATGGCTACACCTTC.

The genes are TRBV29-1 and TRBJ2-1; a possible D gene is TRBD1 (6 bases). Germline V gene lookup returns CDR1 SQVTM and CDR2 ANQGSEA. V gave up 5 bases and J gave up 0 bases, with 8 bases separating them. The CDR3 loop spans 13 amino acids. The CDR3 nucleotides read TGCAGCGTTACAGGGAGCTCCTACAATGAGCAGTTCTTC. Translated, it gives CSVTGSSYNEQFF.

CDR3 bases: TGTGCCAGCAGCGTAGATTCAGGCCAGTTGGAGCAGTACTTC. Residues: CASSVDSGQLEQYF. The rearrangement uses TRBV9 and TRBJ2-7; no firm D call. The CDR3 covers 14 residues. Trimming took 0 bases from V and 7 from J, leaving 14 bases between them. CDR1 is SGDLS and CDR2 is YYNGEE in the germline V gene. Combining the CDR3 with reference TRBV9 and TRBJ2-7 gives the whole variable domain DSGVTQTPKHLITATGQRVTLRCSPRSGDLSVYWYQQSLDQGLQFLIQYYNGEERAKGNILERFSAQQFPDLHSELNLSSLELGDSALYFCASSVDSGQLEQYFGPGTRLTVT.

This clone was counted between two and nine times. This chain uses TRBV9 with TRBJ1-4; TRBD1 is a possible D gene (5 bases). V was clipped by 4 bases and J by 3 bases, with 10 bases between them. In germline, CDR1 is SGDLS, CDR2 YYNGEE. There are 14 residues in the CDR3. CDR3 coding DNA: TGTGCCAGCAGCCCGGGGGGGGCTAATGAAAAACTGTTTTTT. This sequence encodes CASSPGGANEKLFF. Combining the CDR3 with reference TRBV9 and TRBJ1-4 gives the whole variable domain DSGVTQTPKHLITATGQRVTLRCSPRSGDLSVYWYQQSLDQGLQFLIQYYNGEERAKGNILERFSAQQFPDLHSELNLSSLELGDSALYFCASSPGGANEKLFFGSGTQLSVL.

This clone has more than one count but fewer than ten. The V call is TRBV10-3, the J call TRBJ2-3; the D gene could be TRBD1 or TRBD2 (5 bases each). CDR1 and CDR2 from the germline V gene are ENHRY and SYGVKD. V was pared by 0 bases and J by 0 bases, with 10 bases between. CDR3 length equals 16 residues. In DNA, the CDR3 is TGTGCCATCAGTGAGTCTTGGGACCTCAGCACAGATACGCAGTATTTT. Encoded protein: CAISESWDLSTDTQYF.

The chain is built from TRBV10-3 and TRBJ2-2, with 12 bases aligning to TRBD2. The CDR3 has 20 residues. Germline V lookup: CDR1 ENHRY, CDR2 SYGVKD. The V segment lost 6 bases and the J segment 2 bases; nucleotides outside the gene matches: 16. This CDR3 is CAIRKLGLAGGPTNTGELFF. CDR3 bases: TGTGCCATCAGGAAGCTTGGGCTAGCGGGAGGGCCCACAAACACCGGGGAGCTGTTTTTT.

Judged by abundance, this clone is medium-sized. This sample includes further DNA sequences coding for the same CDR3. The chain employs TRBV6-1 and TRBJ2-6; D call uncertain. The CDR3 contains 14 residues. V was cut by 5 bases and J by 2 bases, with 7 bases left in between. The germline gives CDR1 MNHNS, CDR2 SASEGT. CDR3 in DNA: TGTGCCAGCAGTCAGTTACCTGGGGCCAACGTCCTGACTTTC. Encoded protein: CASSQLPGANVLTF.

Details on this clone: This likely traces to a read error, being one base from a far larger clone. The chain recombines TRBV2 with TRBJ2-5, with 11 bases aligning to TRBD2. The germline V gene encodes CDR1 SNHLY and CDR2 FYNNEI. The CDR3 sequence is 15 residues long. Trimming removed 8 bases from V and 3 bases from J; junction bases left unmatched: 8. The CDR3 protein is CASLRLAGRKETQYF. DNA of the CDR3: TGTGCCAGCCTCCGACTAGCGGGACGAAAAGAGACCCAGTACTTC.